The following is a T cell receptor (beta chain) sequence with its context. Antigen specificity is unknown. These data come from a study of T cell responses to AZD1222 COVID-19 vaccine. Study-level points and caveats: The study reported that nearly half of spike-specific TCRs target unmutated variant regions. Just a handful of people given AZD1222 tested seropositive at baseline. White British people made up most donors, females outnumbered males, and clonal diversity was possibly underestimated.

The germline gives CDR1 SGHRS, CDR2 YFSETQ. This CDR3 comprises 12 residues. V was trimmed by 5 bases and J by 8 bases, leaving 13 bases between them. Assay used: immunoSEQ multiplex PCR; TCRdb lists only in-frame clones, some missing. The table lists about 130,000 clones, 85% to 90% of them singletons. The receptor comes from an adult in good health. This chain links TRBV5-1 with TRBJ1-2; D not resolved. The sequenced sample was peripheral blood, obtained on day 0 of AZD1222 vaccination. CDR3 bases: TGCGCCAGCAGTGGAAGCCGTCGGGGCTACACCTTC. It encodes CASSGSRRGYTF. The full variable domain, with the rest looked up from reference TRBV5-1 and TRBJ1-2, is KAGVTQTPRYLIKTRGQQVTLSCSPISGHRSVSWYQQTPGQGLQFLFEYFSETQRNKGNFPGRFSGRQFSNSRSEMNVSTLELGDSALYLCASSGSRRGYTFGSGTRLTVV.